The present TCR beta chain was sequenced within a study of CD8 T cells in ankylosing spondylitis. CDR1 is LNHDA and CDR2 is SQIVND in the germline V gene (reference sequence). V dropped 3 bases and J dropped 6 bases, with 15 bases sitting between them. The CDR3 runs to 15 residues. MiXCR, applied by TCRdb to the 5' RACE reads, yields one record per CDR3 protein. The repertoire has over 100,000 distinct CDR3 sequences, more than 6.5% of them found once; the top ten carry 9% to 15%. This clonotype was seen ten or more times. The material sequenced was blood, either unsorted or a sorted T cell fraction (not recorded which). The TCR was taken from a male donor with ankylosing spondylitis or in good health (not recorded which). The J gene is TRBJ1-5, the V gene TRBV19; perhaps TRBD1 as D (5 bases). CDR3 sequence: CASSISHRHGQPQHF. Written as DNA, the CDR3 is TGTGCCAGTAGTATCTCTCACAGGCACGGTCAGCCCCAGCATTTT.